This entry features one T cell receptor (beta chain) sequence. The target antigen is unknown. The data are from a study of cytomegalovirus exposure and HLA in healthy donors. Overall study context: Researchers previously reported finding about 110 million unique TCR beta sequences from about 170 million T cells.

Primers: 60 Vbeta forward and 13 Jbeta reverse. Repertoires were generated with immunoSEQ multiplex PCR, while TCRdb's copy carries only in-frame clones and drops some. The sample has some 110,000 clones; over 75% are singletons. Whole-study findings and limits: Sequencing had likely introduced a cluster of highly shared sequence variants as an artifact. Reports credit the classifier with highly specific, highly sensitive diagnosis of cytomegalovirus status.

Germline CDR1 LNHDA, CDR2 SQIVND (reference sequence). V lost 2 bases and J lost 2; bases outside the gene matches: 4. CDR3 size: 16 residues. The clonotype originates from a woman in her thirties or forties in good health and CMV-seropositive. V and J are TRBV19 and TRBJ1-4, with 8 bases that match TRBD1. Specimen: PBMCs. The CDR3 DNA reads as TGTGCCAGTAGTATATCGGACAGGGTGACTAATGAAAAACTGTTTTTT. This codes for CASSISDRVTNEKLFF.